What follows is one T cell receptor beta chain and its context. It lacks a known antigen. One base away there is no much larger clone; base qualities are not given. This sample stems from a study of human T cells and chemical hapten exposure (TCRdb year 2021). General notes on the study: For sensitization, 2% DPC in acetone was applied to a 2 cm by 2 cm area of upper inner arm skin. Weekly therapeutic DPC doses were additionally applied to the scalp of patients throughout the roughly 24-week study period. Patch tests used Finn chambers with 0.01% DPC on the upper back, scored after 6 days by International Contact Dermatitis Research Group standards. Most of the patients in the cohort were female, and the cohort covered alopecia areata with under or over 50% scalp involvement, alopecia totalis and alopecia universalis. Libraries were pooled for sequencing, and per-sample TCR yields varied mainly because of small differences in library volumes within the pool. Peripheral blood TCR repertoire changes were tracked in vivo in alopecia patients during primary and secondary sensitization to the hapten diphenylcyclopropenone (DPC). Blood samples were taken from patients before sensitization (week 0) and at 2, 6 and about 24 weeks after DPC sensitization. For TCR sequencing, blood came from 25 to 35 alopecia patients at anywhere from one to four time points (pre-sensitization, 2, 6 and 24 weeks).

On the study overall, not on this receptor specifically: Compared with pre-sensitization or healthy control sets, expanded TCRs formed significantly more large CDR3 similarity clusters, which is consistent with antigen-driven responses. All patients had alopecia, a presumed autoimmune disease, so their immune response might differ from that of healthy individuals. No change with DPC sensitization was found in the number of TCRs above 1 in 1000 frequency, and no evidence of global repertoire structure alterations was found. The number of PT1 expanded TCRs positively correlated with patch test score, significant at thresholds 8, 16 and 32 but not 4. Repeated subsampling changed both the strength of the expansion versus patch-test correlation and the threshold at which that correlation became significant.

The sample's time point label is to be understood as: patch test 1, 2 weeks after DPC sensitization. According to the study, the label for this sample's treatment or condition signals: therapeutic diphenylcyclopropenone sensitization with weekly scalp DPC. At each patch-test visit, blood was drawn before the patch test was applied. To be eligible, patients had to be aged 18 to 70, diagnosed with alopecia and judged suitable for DPC therapy, while pregnant patients were excluded. Total RNA was extracted from unfractionated whole blood that had been collected in Tempus Blood RNA tubes. The CDR3 holds 15 amino acids from the cysteine to the phenylalanine. The read is trimmed to its CDR3 DNA, 45 bases read in frame from base 1. Trimming accounts for 5 bases at V and 3 bases at J, while the number of junction bases matched to no gene is 5. Per the germline V gene, SGHVS is the CDR1 and FNYEAQ is the CDR2.

The protocol used for the library was RACE. TCRdb names NextSeq 500 as the instrument used. Library preparation attached unique molecular identifiers to individual cDNA molecules for quantitative, reproducible TCR counting. Each blood RNA sample was used to sequence both TCR alpha and TCR beta chains. Processing in the source paper ran as follows. A median of roughly 100,000 TCRs per sample was observed, with a range of about 20,000 to 750,000. The Decombinator software suite was used to annotate V, J and CDR3 in the TCR reads. For the PS versus PT1 abundance plots, all samples were subsampled to the same number of TCRs (28,000). TCRs were defined as expanded if absent before sensitization and observed at least eight times at the 2-week time point. TCRdb reprocessing: public reads trimmed at Q25 with fastp, clones called with MiXCR, in-frame beta chains kept. Each record represents a unique CDR3 protein, reported with the most common genes and DNA among its rows. TCRdb, not the authors, supplied the V and J calls. The sample includes some 180,000 distinct CDR3 sequences, with 20% to 25% observed a single time. Of the sample, under 7% is held by the ten largest clones.

The sequenced sample was whole blood, obtained in connection with sensitization to the hapten diphenylcyclopropenone (DPC). The V gene is TRBV7-6 and the J gene is TRBJ2-2, with 8 central nucleotides matching TRBD2. The origin of this receptor is a woman aged 50 to 65 with alopecia areata. Some clones in this sample may be carry-over from other donors' samples. The sequenced DNA is TGTGCCAGCAGCCGAGGACTAGCCGACACCGGGGAGCTGTTTTTT. Its protein product is CASSRGLADTGELFF.